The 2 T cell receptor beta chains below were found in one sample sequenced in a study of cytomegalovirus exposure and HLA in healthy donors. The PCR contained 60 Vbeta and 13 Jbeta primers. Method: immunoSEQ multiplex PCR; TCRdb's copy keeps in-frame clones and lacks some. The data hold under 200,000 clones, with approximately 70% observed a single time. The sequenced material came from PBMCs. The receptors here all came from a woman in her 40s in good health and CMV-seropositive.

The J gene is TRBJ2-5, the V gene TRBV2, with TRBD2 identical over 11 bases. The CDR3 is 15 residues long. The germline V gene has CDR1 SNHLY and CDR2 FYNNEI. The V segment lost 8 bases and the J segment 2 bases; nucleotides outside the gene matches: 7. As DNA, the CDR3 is TGTGCCAGCGCGAGACTAGCGGGGCAGCAAGAGACCCAGTACTTC. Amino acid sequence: CASARLAGQQETQYF. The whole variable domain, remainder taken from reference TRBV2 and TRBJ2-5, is EPEVTQTPSHQVTQMGQEVILRCVPISNHLYFYWYRQILGQKVEFLVSFYNNEISEKSEIFDDQFSVERPDGSNFTLKIRSTKLEDSAMYFCASARLAGQQETQYFGPGTRLLVL.

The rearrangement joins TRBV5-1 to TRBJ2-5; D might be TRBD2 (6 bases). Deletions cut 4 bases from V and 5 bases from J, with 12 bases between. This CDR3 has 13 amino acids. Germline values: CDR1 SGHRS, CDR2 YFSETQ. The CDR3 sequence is CASSGGLLETQYF. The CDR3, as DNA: TGCGCCAGCAGCGGGGGACTTTTGGAGACCCAGTACTTC.